The 16 T cell receptor beta chains below all came from one sample that was sequenced in a study of shared clonotypes between healthy human individuals. Positively selected for CCR7, the CD45RO-negative cells used as naive CD8 cells excluded terminally differentiated effector memory CD45RA+ cells. Assay used: immunoSEQ multiplex PCR; TCRdb lists only in-frame clones, some missing. The table lists approximately 590,000 clones, 95% to 96% of them singletons. Sequenced sample: naive CD8+ T cells sorted from blood. All receptors come from a woman under 40 in good health.

The chain is built from TRBV5-8 and TRBJ1-5; the D is unclear. The CDR3 length is 14 residues. From germline, CDR1 is SGHTS and CDR2 YDEGEE. V was pared by 1 base and J by 5 bases, with 10 bases between. CDR3 coding DNA: TGTGCCAGCAGCTTGTTATCTAGGGATCAGCCCCAGCATTTT. Protein product: CASSLLSRDQPQHF. The entire variable domain, with the rest obtained from reference TRBV5-8 and TRBJ1-5, is as follows: EAGVTQSPTHLIKTRGQQATLRCSPISGHTSVYWYQQALGLGLQFLLWYDEGEERNRGNFPPRFSGRQFPNYSSELNVNALELEDSALYLCASSLLSRDQPQHFGDGTRLSIL.

This clone was seen once. This chain connects TRBV4-2 to TRBJ2-3; either TRBD1 or TRBD2 may supply D (6 bases each). Trimming shortened V by 3 bases and J by 1 base, and 14 bases separated the two germline ends. CDR3 length: 16 amino acids. CDR1 LGHNA and CDR2 YNFKEQ come from the germline V gene. The CDR3, as DNA: TGTGCCAGCAGCCAGCCCGGGGGCGCGGGCACAGATACGCAGTATTTT. Residues: CASSQPGGAGTDTQYF.

V usage is TRBV13 and J usage is TRBJ2-1; TRBD2 matches 13 bases. V shed 10 bases, J shed 7 bases, and the junction held 10 bases outside the gene matches. Per the germline V gene, CDR1 is PRHDT and CDR2 is FYEKMQ (reference sequence). The CDR3 sequence is 15 residues long. The CDR3 here is CATGTSGKVINEQFF. CDR3 bases: TGTGCCACCGGGACTAGCGGGAAGGTCATAAATGAGCAGTTCTTC.

The rearrangement uses TRBV27 and TRBJ1-2; TRBD1 agrees at 7 bases. The germline CDR1 and CDR2 sequences are MNHEY and SMNVEV (reference sequence). This CDR3 contains 12 residues. Trimming cost V 8 bases and J 7 bases; bases outside gene matches: 7. CDR3 DNA sequence: TGTGCCAGCCAGACAGGGTTTTCTGGCTACACCTTC. Its protein product is CASQTGFSGYTF.

The gene calls are TRBV5-6 and TRBJ1-1; maybe TRBD1 (5 bases). V lost 0 bases to trimming and J lost 7 bases, with 10 bases between them. Germline CDR1 is SGHDT and CDR2 is YYEEEE. The CDR3 extends over 13 amino acids. For the CDR3, the DNA is TGTGCCAGCAGCTTGGGAGGGGTTGGTGAAGCTTTCTTT. Residues: CASSLGGVGEAFF.

V gene TRBV10-3 combines with J gene TRBJ1-2; no clear D. CDR3 length: 11 residues. Germline CDR1 reads ENHRY; CDR2 reads SYGVKD. V was clipped by 10 bases and J by 10 bases, with 16 bases between them. The CDR3 sequence is CAKKGSQDYTF. The DNA of the CDR3 is TGTGCCAAAAAAGGGAGTCAAGACTACACCTTC.

The rearrangement links TRBV9 to TRBJ2-1, with 11 bases aligning to TRBD1. The ends lost 7 bases at V and 10 bases at J; junction bases unmatched: 7. Germline-derived CDR1 and CDR2 are SGDLS and YYNGEE. The CDR3 covers 13 residues. CDR3 residues: CASGQGAPREQFF. CDR3 DNA sequence: TGTGCCAGCGGACAGGGGGCGCCCCGGGAGCAGTTCTTC.

This clone was counted once. V gene TRBV28 combines with J gene TRBJ2-5; 7 bases map to TRBD2. The germline CDR1 and CDR2 sequences are MDHEN and SYDVKM. There are 14 residues in the CDR3. The trim removed 3 bases at V and 5 bases at J, leaving 6 bases unmatched. In DNA, the CDR3 is TGTGCCAGCAGTTTGGGGGGGTTGACGGAGACCCAGTACTTC. It encodes CASSLGGLTETQYF.

The CDR3 DNA follows: TGTGCCAGCAGCGTAGCTTCCGGGATGAACACTGAAGCTTTCTTT. Amino acids: CASSVASGMNTEAFF. The chain couples TRBV9 to TRBJ1-1, with D uncertain. The CDR3 contains 15 residues. Trimming shortened V by 0 bases and J by 0 bases, and 9 bases separated the two germline ends. Germline V gives CDR1 SGDLS, CDR2 YYNGEE.

This chain joins TRBV6-6 and TRBJ2-3; no firm D call. CDR3 length equals 14 residues. The V gene lost 2 bases and the J gene lost 0 bases, with 6 bases spanning the gap. Germline V CDR1 and CDR2: MNHNY, SVGAGI (reference sequence). CDR3 amino acids: CASSYGVSTDTQYF. The CDR3 DNA sequence: TGTGCCAGCAGTTACGGAGTTAGCACAGATACGCAGTATTTT.

This rearrangement joins TRBV30 to TRBJ1-2; D uncertain. Deletions cut 0 bases from V and 5 bases from J, with 7 bases between. This CDR3 has 12 amino acids. The V gene's germline CDR1 is GTSNPN and CDR2 SVGIG (reference sequence). CDR3 protein: CAWSVSPYGYTF. The CDR3 DNA reads TGTGCCTGGAGTGTATCGCCGTATGGCTACACCTTC.

The chain combines TRBV4-1 with TRBJ2-1; TRBD2 matches 9 bases. V was pared by 5 bases and J by 9 bases, with 11 bases of the junction left unmatched. The CDR3 covers 15 residues. Germline CDR1 and CDR2: MGHRA and YSYEKL. CDR3 sequence reads: CASSDAGTSFVEQFF. CDR3 sequence (DNA): TGCGCCAGCAGCGACGCCGGGACTAGCTTCGTTGAGCAGTTCTTC.

In this sample, this clone turned up once. This chain links TRBV2 with TRBJ2-3; weak D call: TRBD2 (7 bases). The CDR3 is 13 residues long. The ends were cut back, 8 bases at V and 2 bases at J, with 11 bases in the middle. Germline CDR1 SNHLY, CDR2 FYNNEI. CDR3 bases: TGTGCCAGCGAGCGGGACAACACAGATACGCAGTATTTT. Its protein is CASERDNTDTQYF.

The chain employs TRBV7-9 and TRBJ2-1, with TRBD1 matching 8 bases. The CDR3 covers 16 residues. Germline CDR1 is SEHNR and CDR2 is FQNEAQ (reference sequence). The J segment lost 3 bases and the V segment lost 0 bases, leaving 4 bases of the junction unmatched. Written as DNA, the CDR3 is TGTGCCAGCAGCTTAGCCCAGGGGGCGTTCTACAATGAGCAGTTCTTC. Its protein product is CASSLAQGAFYNEQFF.

The gene calls are TRBV21-1 and TRBJ1-1. TRBV21-1 is noted as a pseudogene. The CDR3 totals 16 residues. The CDR3 nucleotides are TGTGCCAGCAGCCGTAATGTTCCCTATCCGAACACTGAAGCTTTCTTT. Protein product: CASSRNVPYPNTEAFF.

This sequence joins TRBV10-3 and TRBJ2-2; 8 positions match TRBD1. Trimming removed 8 bases from V and 2 bases from J; junction bases left unmatched: 4. This CDR3 has 14 amino acids. Germline CDR1 ENHRY, CDR2 SYGVKD. The CDR3 spells CAIGGTGNTGELFF. The CDR3 region has the DNA TGTGCCATCGGGGGGACAGGAAACACCGGGGAGCTGTTTTTT.